Sequencing of this T cell receptor (beta chain) was carried out in a study of vaccination effects on CD4 cells after COVID-19. Expansion of antigen-specific CD4+ T cells with viral peptide pools was carried out by the ViraFEST assay before sequencing. Upon completion of 10 days in culture, CD4+ T cells were isolated. The vaccine given was either BNT162b2 or mRNA-1273, in two doses. Every well got around 2 million PBMC, which were grown with about 10 IU/ml IL-2 and 8.5 to 10 ug/ml peptides. At days 3 and 7, half of the medium was exchanged for IL-2 medium. Notes on the study in general: Clonal contraction was marked in infection- and vaccine-induced clones late after vaccination.

On this clone: Its cognate antigen is unknown.

Libraries were prepared by immunoSEQ multiplex PCR; TCRdb keeps only in-frame clonotypes and omits some of them. The sample lists about 66,000 clones, roughly 79% seen once, with 0.95% in the top ten. Germline CDR1 reads SGHRS; CDR2 reads YFSETQ. V lost 0 bases to trimming and J lost 6 bases, with 15 bases between them. The CDR3 spans 16 residues. This receptor was identified in a human donor who received a COVID-19 vaccine. The chain recombines TRBV5-1 with TRBJ2-2; D not certain. Specimen: CD4+ T cells from PBMCs cultured with HCoV-OC43 spike peptides, collected after COVID-19 vaccination. The subset was: HCoV-OC43 spike overlapping peptide pool stimulation. CDR3 region: CASSLAPTTSSGELFF. For the CDR3, the DNA is TGCGCCAGCAGCTTGGCCCCGACCACCTCATCCGGGGAGCTGTTTTTT. Full variable domain (missing parts from reference TRBV5-1 and TRBJ2-2): KAGVTQTPRYLIKTRGQQVTLSCSPISGHRSVSWYQQTPGQGLQFLFEYFSETQRNKGNFPGRFSGRQFSNSRSEMNVSTLELGDSALYLCASSLAPTTSSGELFFGEGSRLTVL.